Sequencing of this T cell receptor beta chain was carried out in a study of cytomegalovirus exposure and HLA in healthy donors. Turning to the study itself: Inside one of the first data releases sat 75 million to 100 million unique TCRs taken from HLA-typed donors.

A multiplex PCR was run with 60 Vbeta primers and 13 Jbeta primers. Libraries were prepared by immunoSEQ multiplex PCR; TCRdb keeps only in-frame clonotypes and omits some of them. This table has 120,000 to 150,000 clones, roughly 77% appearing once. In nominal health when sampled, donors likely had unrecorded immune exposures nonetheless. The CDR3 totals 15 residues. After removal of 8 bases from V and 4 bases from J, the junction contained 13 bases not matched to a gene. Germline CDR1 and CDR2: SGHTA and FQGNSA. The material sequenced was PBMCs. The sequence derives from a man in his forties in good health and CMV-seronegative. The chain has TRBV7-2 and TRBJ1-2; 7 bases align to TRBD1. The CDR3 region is CASGVGQAGPYGYTF. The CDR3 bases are TGTGCCAGCGGAGTAGGACAGGCTGGCCCCTATGGCTACACCTTC.